Listed below are T cell receptor beta chains from one sample, sequenced in a study of T cell changes during pregnancy in multiple sclerosis. TCRdb's table, derived via immunoSEQ multiplex PCR, lists solely in-frame clones and lacks some. The data contain 90,000 to 100,000 clones, 90% to 95% of them singletons. This sample comprised peripheral blood, obtained in the first trimester of pregnancy. Source of these receptors: a female donor with multiple sclerosis, enrolled in a pregnancy study. CDR3s include the opening cysteine and the closing phenylalanine or tryptophan. D genes are given only for firm matches. Size is omitted from some rows. Given values are once, few, many or a class for expanded clones.

D	size	J	V	DNA	CDR3
-	once	TRBJ2-7	TRBV5-6	TGTGCCAGCAGCCCCAGACAGGCCGCGGGCGAGCAGTACTTC	CASSPRQAAGEQYF
-	few	TRBJ1-1	TRBV6-5	TGTGCCAGCAGCACTCAGGGGCACACTGAAGCTTTCTTT	CASSTQGHTEAFF
-	once	TRBJ1-2	TRBV10-3	TGTGCCATCAGTGAGTCCTACTCCCAGGCCGATGGCTACACCTTC	CAISESYSQADGYTF
-	-	TRBJ1-2	TRBV11-2	TGTGCCAGCAGCACGACCGAACAGGGACGGTGGGGCTACACCTTC	CASSTTEQGRWGYTF
-	-	TRBJ1-5	TRBV27	TGTGCCAGCCCCTCTCCCCACAGGATCGGTATTAATCAGCCCCAGCATTTT	CASPSPHRIGINQPQHF
TRBD1	-	TRBJ1-2	TRBV5-1	TGCGCCAGCAGCTTGGATTTCCGGACAGGCTATGGCTACACCTTC	CASSLDFRTGYGYTF
TRBD1	-	TRBJ2-3	TRBV5-6	TGTGCCAGCAGCTTGGGGACAGGGCTCATATTAGATACGCAGTATTTT	CASSLGTGLILDTQYF
-	-	TRBJ1-3	TRBV19	TGTGCCAGTAGTATCGGGCAGGGTGACTCTGGAAACACCATATATTTT	CASSIGQGDSGNTIYF
TRBD1	-	TRBJ2-7	TRBV10-3	TGTGCCATCAGTGAGCCGGGACAGGGTCCAAGGCAGTACTTC	CAISEPGQGPRQYF
TRBD1	-	TRBJ1-1	TRBV27	TGTGCCAGCAGGTGGGGGGCAGGGGGCATGATCACTGAAGCTTTCTTT	CASRWGAGGMITEAFF
TRBD2	-	TRBJ2-7	TRBV29-1	TGCGGGTGCAGCGGGACTAGCGGCGAGCAGTACTTC	CGCSGTSGEQYF
-	-	TRBJ2-1	TRBV6-1	TGTGCCACCCACCGGGACAATTATTACAATGAGCAGTTCTTC	CATHRDNYYNEQFF
TRBD2	-	TRBJ2-3	TRBV10-3	TGTGCCATCAAAGGCCTAGCGGGGGGCTCAGATACGCAGTATTTT	CAIKGLAGGSDTQYF
-	-	TRBJ1-4	TRBV30	TGTGCCTGGAGCGAGAACCGACAAGCAAGGCCTGAAAAACTGTTTTTT	CAWSENRQARPEKLFF
TRBD1	-	TRBJ1-2	TRBV4-2	TGTGCCAGCAGCCAAGTCGGGACAGCTATGCACTCTAACTATGGCTACACCTTC	CASSQVGTAMHSNYGYTF
-	-	TRBJ2-5	TRBV18	TGTGCCAGCTCTACGGGTCTTGTTCAAGAGAACCAGTACTTC	CASSTGLVQENQYF
-	-	TRBJ1-5	TRBV27	TGTGCCAGCGCCTTAGCGGGAGTGTATCAGCCCCAGCATTTT	CASALAGVYQPQHF
-	-	TRBJ2-3	TRBV5-1	TGCGCCAGCAGCTTAGAAAGCCAGGGGGGAGATACGCAGTATTTT	CASSLESQGGDTQYF
-	-	TRBJ1-4	TRBV6-1	TGTGCCGGTCACAGAACAACTAATGAAAAACTGTTTTTT	CAGHRTTNEKLFF
TRBD2	-	TRBJ2-5	TRBV19	TGTGCCAGTAGTTCTGTAGCGGGGGGTTTAGAGACCCAGTACTTC	CASSSVAGGLETQYF
-	-	TRBJ2-2	TRBV6-4	TGTGCCAGCAGTGACAGGGGGAACACCGGGGAGCTGTTTTTT	CASSDRGNTGELFF
-	-	TRBJ1-4	TRBV6-7	TGTGCCAGCAGTTACTCGTCGCCCGGGGAGGATGAAAAACTGTTTTTT	CASSYSSPGEDEKLFF
-	-	TRBJ1-2	TRBV5-1	TGCGCCAGCAGTTCCGGGAACAGTCTCTATGGCTACACCTTC	CASSSGNSLYGYTF
-	-	TRBJ1-5	TRBV4-2	TGTGCCAGCAGCCAAGACTGGCAAAGCAATCAGCCCCAGCATTTT	CASSQDWQSNQPQHF
TRBD1	-	TRBJ2-5	TRBV27	TGTGCCAGCAGTTTTGGTACAGGGGGCAACCAAGAGACCCAGTACTTC	CASSFGTGGNQETQYF
-	few	TRBJ1-2	TRBV4-2	TGTGCCAGCAGACTTTTGGGGGCAGGGACCAGGGATGGCTACACCTTC	CASRLLGAGTRDGYTF
TRBD1	-	TRBJ1-2	TRBV6-1	TGTGCCAGCAGTGCCCACACAGGGGGGAATGGCTACACCTTC	CASSAHTGGNGYTF
TRBD1	few	TRBJ1-2	TRBV27	TGTGCCAGCAGTTCAAGGGACAGAAAACCTCATGGCTACACCTTC	CASSSRDRKPHGYTF
-	-	TRBJ2-1	TRBV21-1	TGTGCCAGCAGCAGAGAACAGGGGGTAAGTTCCTACAATGAGCAGTTCTTC	CASSREQGVSSYNEQFF
TRBD1	-	TRBJ2-7	TRBV5-1	TGCGCCAGCAGTAGGACCGGGACAGAGGACTACGAGCAGTACTTC	CASSRTGTEDYEQYF
TRBD1	-	TRBJ1-2	TRBV9	TGTGCCAGCAGCGCAGACACAGGGGTACATGGCTACACCTTC	CASSADTGVHGYTF
TRBD1	-	TRBJ1-6	TRBV30	TGTGCCTGGAGTGTGGGACAGGGGGCGAATTCACCCCTCCACTTT	CAWSVGQGANSPLHF
-	once	TRBJ2-7	TRBV27	TGTGCCAGCAGTGATTTGGGGCAGACCTACGAGCAGTACTTC	CASSDLGQTYEQYF
-	few	TRBJ2-7	TRBV10-1	TGCGCCAGCAGTGAGTCAACGGGGGCCTACGAGCAGTACTTC	CASSESTGAYEQYF
TRBD1	-	TRBJ1-2	TRBV7-6	TGTGCCAGCAGCCGCGCTGCGGGGGACAGGCTCTATGGCTACACCTTC	CASSRAAGDRLYGYTF
-	-	TRBJ1-1	TRBV27	TGTGCCAGTAACGCACAGGGTGCGTTCACTGAAGCTTTCTTT	CASNAQGAFTEAFF
-	-	TRBJ2-7	TRBV19	TGTGCCAGTAGTCATCAGGGAACCTCCTACGAGCAGTACTTC	CASSHQGTSYEQYF
-	-	TRBJ1-5	TRBV27	TGTGCCAGCAGCTCAACTCCCAGGGGCATTAGCAATCAGCCCCAGCATTTT	CASSSTPRGISNQPQHF
-	-	TRBJ2-5	TRBV5-1	TGCGCCAGCAGTAATAATCAGATACCCCAAGAGACCCAGTACTTC	CASSNNQIPQETQYF
-	-	TRBJ2-3	TRBV4-1	TGCGCCAGCAGCCAAGATCCCGGGTTT	CASSQDPGF
-	-	TRBJ1-2	TRBV5-1	TGCGCCAGCAGCTCGCCTCCTACGTCAGGCTACACCTTC	CASSSPPTSGYTF
-	-	TRBJ2-7	TRBV5-6	TGTGCCAGCAGCTTGGAACAGCATAACGAGCAGTACTTC	CASSLEQHNEQYF
-	-	TRBJ1-1	TRBV6-1	TGTGCCACCGAGGGGGAAGCCCCCCAGAACACTGAAGCTTTCTTT	CATEGEAPQNTEAFF
-	-	TRBJ2-1	TRBV7-6	TGTGCCAGCAGCAAGAGGGGGACGAAACTCTCCTACAATGAGCAGTTCTTC	CASSKRGTKLSYNEQFF
TRBD1	-	TRBJ1-4	TRBV29-1	TGCAGCGCTAACAGGGGGAATGAAAAACTGTTTTTT	CSANRGNEKLFF
-	-	TRBJ1-6	TRBV19	TGTGCCAGTAGCCCGAGGAAAGGCTCCTATAATTCACCCCTCCACTTT	CASSPRKGSYNSPLHF
TRBD1	-	TRBJ2-2	TRBV30	TGTGCCTGGAGTGTACTCTCGATACAGGGGAGCACCGGGGAGCTGTTTTTT	CAWSVLSIQGSTGELFF
TRBD1	few	TRBJ1-5	TRBV6-5	TGTGCCAGCAGTGGGACAGGGAAGTCCAATCAGCCCCAGCATTTT	CASSGTGKSNQPQHF
-	-	TRBJ2-7	TRBV19	TGTGCCAGTAGTATCCCTGCCGGGGAGGTTCCCTACGAGCAGTACTTC	CASSIPAGEVPYEQYF
TRBD2	-	TRBJ2-7	TRBV18	TGTGCCAGCTCAGGATCAAGAAGGACTAGCGGGGGGGCGTCCTACGAGCAGTACTTC	CASSGSRRTSGGASYEQYF
-	-	TRBJ2-3	TRBV7-9	TGTGCCAGCAGCTTAATCCCAGGGAGCACAGATACGCAGTATTTT	CASSLIPGSTDTQYF
-	-	TRBJ1-1	TRBV27	TGTGCCAGCAGTTTAGGGGGGTCGAACACTGAAGCTTTCTTT	CASSLGGSNTEAFF
-	once	TRBJ1-5	TRBV15	TGTGCCACCAGCAGAGATATAGATCAGCCCCAGCATTTT	CATSRDIDQPQHF
TRBD2	-	TRBJ2-1	TRBV9	TGTGCCAGCAGCGTAGGACTAGCGGGGGATCTGAATGAGCAGTTCTTC	CASSVGLAGDLNEQFF
-	-	TRBJ2-2	TRBV18	TGTGCCAGCTCACCAGACAGGCGGAACACCGGGGAGCTGTTTTTT	CASSPDRRNTGELFF
TRBD2	-	TRBJ2-3	TRBV6-5	TGTGCCAGCAGTTACTTCCGGGGGGTCGCAGATACGCAGTATTTT	CASSYFRGVADTQYF
TRBD1	-	TRBJ2-3	TRBV6-5	TGTGCCAGCAGCAGGGGGCCAGATACGCAGTATTTT	CASSRGPDTQYF
-	-	TRBJ2-7	TRBV6-6	TGTGCCAGCAGTGCGGGGCCCCAGTCCGAGCAGTACTTC	CASSAGPQSEQYF